This is a list of T cell receptor beta chains from one sample in a study of early T cells in non-severe SARS-CoV-2 infection. In TCRdb, the 5' RACE reads were re-called with MiXCR into one record per CDR3 protein. Among 80,000 to 95,000 distinct CDR3 sequences, roughly an eighth were seen once, and the ten largest hold approximately 6.1%. Sequencing used whole blood. The source is an adult who was a healthcare worker with PCR-confirmed SARS-CoV-2 infection or an uninfected control (not recorded which). CDR3s include the opening cysteine and the closing phenylalanine or tryptophan. The D gene is left open where the match is weak. Clone size appears in some rows only: once, few, many, or a class for an expanded clone.

TRBV5-1	TRBJ2-1	few	-	TGCGCCAGCAGTATAGGGGGCAATGAGCAGTTCTTC	CASSIGGNEQFF
TRBV2	TRBJ1-2	-	TRBD1	TGTGCCAGCAGTGAAGAAGGACAGGGTGGGCATGGCTACACCTTC	CASSEEGQGGHGYTF
TRBV29-1	TRBJ2-3	-	TRBD1	TGCAGCGCGACAGGGGGGGCAGATACGCAGTATTTT	CSATGGADTQYF
TRBV7-3	TRBJ2-3	-	-	TGTGCCAGCAGCTTAATGGGGAAAACAGATACGCAGTATTTT	CASSLMGKTDTQYF
TRBV6-2/TRBV6-3	TRBJ2-1	many	TRBD1	TGTGCCAGCACTAAAAGGACAGGGGGCGATGAGCAGTTCTTC	CASTKRTGGDEQFF
TRBV6-2/TRBV6-3	TRBJ2-1	many	-	TGTGCCAGCAGTTACACGGGTTTTGCCTACAATGAGCAGTTCTTC	CASSYTGFAYNEQFF
TRBV10-3	TRBJ1-1	many	TRBD1	TGTGCCATCAGTGGGTCAGGGGGCTTGAACACTGAAGCTTTCTTT	CAISGSGGLNTEAFF
TRBV5-6	TRBJ2-5	-	-	TGTGCCAGCAGCTTGGACGGGCGCCCGGGTCGAGAGACCCAGTACTTC	CASSLDGRPGRETQYF
TRBV20-1	TRBJ1-5	few	-	TGCAGTGCTAGAGGGACACCCGCGGGTAGCAATCAGCCCCAGCATTTT	CSARGTPAGSNQPQHF
TRBV7-2	TRBJ2-7	-	TRBD1	TGTGCCAGCAGCCGCTACGGACAGGGTGTATACGAGCAGTACTTC	CASSRYGQGVYEQYF
TRBV20-1	TRBJ2-1	-	-	TGCAGTGCTAGAGATCTAGCAGGGGCTACCCTGATGAACAATGAGCAGTTCTTC	CSARDLAGATLMNNEQFF
TRBV7-2	TRBJ2-3	-	-	TGTGCCAGCAGCTTAAGGCAAGGGGATACGCAGTATTTT	CASSLRQGDTQYF
TRBV19	TRBJ2-1	-	TRBD2	TGTGCCAGTGGGGCCAGCGGGGGCAATGAGCAGTTCTTC	CASGASGGNEQFF
TRBV11-2	TRBJ1-4	-	-	TGTGCCAGCAGCCCCGCGGCAGATGAAAAACTGTTTTTT	CASSPAADEKLFF
TRBV7-9	TRBJ2-7	many	-	TGTGCCAGCAGCCCCTCCCTTGGAAGGCCGTACTTC	CASSPSLGRPYF
TRBV20-1	TRBJ2-2	-	TRBD2	TGCAGTGCTAGAGTCCCAGCGGGAGATACCGGGGAGCTGTTTTTT	CSARVPAGDTGELFF
TRBV5-1	TRBJ2-7	-	TRBD1	TGCGCCAGCAGCCGGACAGGGGTGAGGAGCGAGCAGTACTTC	CASSRTGVRSEQYF
TRBV5-4	TRBJ2-7	-	-	TGTGCCAGCAGCTTGGACGTCGTACTAGCCGCCGAGCAGTACTTC	CASSLDVVLAAEQYF
TRBV5-6	TRBJ2-1	few	TRBD2	TGTGCCAGCAGCCATCAAAGGACTAGCGGGAACAGTGAGCAGTTCTTC	CASSHQRTSGNSEQFF
TRBV20-1	TRBJ1-6	few	-	TGCAGTGCTCCTACGAACCCTTCACCCCTCCACTTT	CSAPTNPSPLHF
TRBV28	TRBJ1-6	many	TRBD1	TGTGCCAGCAGCTCTCGACAGGGGACGTTTCTTTCACCCCTCCACTTT	CASSSRQGTFLSPLHF
TRBV29-1	TRBJ2-5	-	-	TGCAGCGTCCTTTGGGGAACCTTTCTGGAGACCCAGTACTTC	CSVLWGTFLETQYF
TRBV7-8	TRBJ2-3	few	TRBD1	TGTGCCAGCAGCTTCGTTGGGACAGGGAGCACAGATACGCAGTATTTT	CASSFVGTGSTDTQYF
TRBV20-1	TRBJ1-5	-	-	TGCAGTGCTAGGTGGCCGGTGGGGGATCAGCCCCAGCATTTT	CSARWPVGDQPQHF
TRBV6-4	TRBJ2-7	few	TRBD1	TGTGCCAGCAGTCGCGACAGGGGATCCTACGAGCAGTACTTC	CASSRDRGSYEQYF
TRBV4-2	TRBJ1-2	few	-	TGTGCCAGCAGCCAAGACTTGCTCGATGGCTACACCTTC	CASSQDLLDGYTF
TRBV6-2/TRBV6-3	TRBJ1-1	-	-	TGTGCCAGCAGCCGGACCGGTGAAGCTTTCTTT	CASSRTGEAFF
TRBV29-1	TRBJ2-3	few	-	TGCAGCGTTGAACCCACCTTTAGCACAGATACGCAGTATTTT	CSVEPTFSTDTQYF
TRBV11-2	TRBJ2-7	-	-	TGTGCCAGCAGCTTAGATATTTTACCGCCCGTGGGCGAGCAGTACTTC	CASSLDILPPVGEQYF